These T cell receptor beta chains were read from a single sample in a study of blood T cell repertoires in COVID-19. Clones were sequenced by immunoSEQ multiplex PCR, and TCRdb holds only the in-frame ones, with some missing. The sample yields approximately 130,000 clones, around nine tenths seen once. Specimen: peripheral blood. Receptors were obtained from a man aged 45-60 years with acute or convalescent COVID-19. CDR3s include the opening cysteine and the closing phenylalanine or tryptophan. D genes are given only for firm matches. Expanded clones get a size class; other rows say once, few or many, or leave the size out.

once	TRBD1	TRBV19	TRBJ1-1	TGTGCCAGTAGCGTCGGACAGGGGGCGGCAGCTTTCTTT	CASSVGQGAAAFF
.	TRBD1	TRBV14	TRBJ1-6	TGTGCCAGCAGCTTCGACAGGGCTGGTTCACCCCTCCACTTT	CASSFDRAGSPLHF
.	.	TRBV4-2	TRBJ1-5	TGTGCCAGCAGCCCCCCTTACACTCAGCCCCAGCATTTT	CASSPPYTQPQHF
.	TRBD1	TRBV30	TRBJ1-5	TGTGCCTGGAGTGTAGGGGGCAGCAATCAGCCCCAGCATTTT	CAWSVGGSNQPQHF
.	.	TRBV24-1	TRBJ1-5	TGTGCCACCAGTGATCGGTCTGGGCTAAATCAGCCCCAGCATTTT	CATSDRSGLNQPQHF
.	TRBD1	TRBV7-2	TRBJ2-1	TGTGCCAGCAGCCCCGGGACAGGGATAACCCATGAGCAGTTCTTC	CASSPGTGITHEQFF
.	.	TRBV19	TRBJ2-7	TGTGCCAGTAGTTTTACGCGGGTCTCCTACGAGCAGTACTTC	CASSFTRVSYEQYF
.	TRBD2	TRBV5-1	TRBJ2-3	TGCGCCAGCAGCCCTCTACTAGCGGGAGTGGATACGCAGTATTTT	CASSPLLAGVDTQYF
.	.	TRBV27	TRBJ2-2	TGTGCCAGCAGTCCTGGACAAACCGGGGAGCTGTTTTTT	CASSPGQTGELFF
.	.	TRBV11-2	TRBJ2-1	TGTGCCAGCAGCTTAAACGGGAACTTCTTCCTATACAATGAGCAGTTCTTC	CASSLNGNFFLYNEQFF
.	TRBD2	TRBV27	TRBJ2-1	TGTGCCAGCATTTCCAGCGGGGGGGGTAGAGGGCAGTTCTTC	CASISSGGGRGQFF
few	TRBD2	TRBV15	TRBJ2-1	TGTGCCACCAGCAGAGGGGAGGGACTAGCGGGAGTCGGTGAGCAGTTCTTC	CATSRGEGLAGVGEQFF
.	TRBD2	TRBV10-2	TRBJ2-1	TGCGCCAGCATCGTTGAGCGGGAGGGAAGAAATGAGCAGTTCTTC	CASIVEREGRNEQFF
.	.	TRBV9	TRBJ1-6	TGTGCCAGCAGCTCGGGGGGGATTCATAATTCACCCCTCCACTTT	CASSSGGIHNSPLHF
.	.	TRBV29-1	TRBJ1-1	TGCAGCGTCCCCGACAGTGGCGAACACCCTTTT	CSVPDSGEHPF
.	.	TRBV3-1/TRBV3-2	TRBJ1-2	TGTGTCAGCAGCCAAGAGCAGGGGCGAAACTATGGCTACACCTTC	CVSSQEQGRNYGYTF
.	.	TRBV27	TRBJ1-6	TGTGCCAGCAGTCCCGGGAGAACCTATAATTCACCCCTCCACTTT	CASSPGRTYNSPLHF
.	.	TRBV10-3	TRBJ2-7	TGTGCCATCAGTGTAGGCCAGGTCTCCTACGAGCAGTACTTC	CAISVGQVSYEQYF
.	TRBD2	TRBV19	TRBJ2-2	TGTGCCAGTAGTATCCCAGGGGGGGTGACTAGCGGGAGGACCGGGGAGCTGTTTTTT	CASSIPGGVTSGRTGELFF
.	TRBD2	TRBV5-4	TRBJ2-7	TGTGCCAGCAGCCTTAAGATGGGACTAGCCGCCGAGCAGTACTTC	CASSLKMGLAAEQYF
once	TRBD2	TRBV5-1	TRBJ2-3	TGCGCCAGCAGCTTAGCGGGAGTCTTCCCAGATACGCAGTATTTT	CASSLAGVFPDTQYF
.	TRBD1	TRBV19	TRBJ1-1	TGTGCCAGTAGTATAGGGTCTGGGGACAGGGGGCGTGAAGCTTTCTTT	CASSIGSGDRGREAFF
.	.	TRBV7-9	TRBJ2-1	TGTGCCATCGAAGGCCGATCGAGGGAACATGAGCAGTTCTTC	CAIEGRSREHEQFF
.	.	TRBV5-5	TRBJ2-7	TGTGCCAGCAGCTTGGCCCCAGGCACCTACGAGCAGTACTTC	CASSLAPGTYEQYF
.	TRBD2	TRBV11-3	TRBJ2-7	TGTGCCAGCAGCTCGAATCCCCGACTAGCGGGTAGCTCCTACGAGCAGTACTTC	CASSSNPRLAGSSYEQYF
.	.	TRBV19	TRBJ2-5	TGTGCCAGTAGTATGCGGATTTACCAAGAGACCCAGTACTTC	CASSMRIYQETQYF
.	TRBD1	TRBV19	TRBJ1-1	TGTGCCAGTAGTCCACAGGGGATTGAAGCTTTCTTT	CASSPQGIEAFF
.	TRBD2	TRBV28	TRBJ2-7	TGTGCCAGCAGTTTTTTAGCGGGGGGCGAGCAGTACTTC	CASSFLAGGEQYF
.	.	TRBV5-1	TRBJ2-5	TGCGCCAGCAGCTTGCCACGGGATGTGGAGACCCAGTACTTC	CASSLPRDVETQYF